Listed below are T cell receptor beta chains from one sample, sequenced in a study of T cell repertoires in cytomegalovirus infection. TCRdb re-called the reads through MiXCR, storing one row per CDR3 protein. The repertoire holds fewer than 300,000 distinct CDR3 sequences, with about 26% as singletons. Source material: PBMCs. These receptor sequences come from a human donor in good health (CMV status not recorded). Some clones in this sample may be carry-over from other donors' samples. Each CDR3 is given with its conserved first and last residue. Fields, in order: V gene, clone size, CDR3 protein. Size is omitted from some rows. Given values are once, few, many or a class for expanded clones.

V gene: TRBV6-1; clone size: NA; CDR3 protein: CASATRRPSTDTQYF
V gene: TRBV7-8; clone size: few; CDR3 protein: CASSLGDRWNTEAFF
V gene: TRBV3-1; clone size: NA; CDR3 protein: CASSPTGLLDQPQHF
V gene: TRBV7-9; clone size: many; CDR3 protein: CASTPTETQYF
V gene: TRBV7-2; clone size: NA; CDR3 protein: CASSLTSGRDIQYF
V gene: TRBV28; clone size: few; CDR3 protein: CASSAGLGAYEQYF
V gene: TRBV2; clone size: NA; CDR3 protein: CASRGDSPNQPQHF
V gene: TRBV7-2; clone size: many; CDR3 protein: CASSLGLAGYYEQYF
V gene: TRBV20-1; clone size: NA; CDR3 protein: CSARGQGSSGANVLTF
V gene: TRBV28; clone size: many; CDR3 protein: CASSSPGGGNTIYF
V gene: TRBV7-2; clone size: many; CDR3 protein: CASSSGRGLLGYEKLFF
V gene: TRBV20-1; clone size: NA; CDR3 protein: CSAEDRDTGNTIYF
V gene: TRBV7-8; clone size: many; CDR3 protein: CASSFRGPNYGYTF
V gene: TRBV4-1; clone size: few; CDR3 protein: CASSQDGQLNYGYTF
V gene: TRBV28; clone size: many; CDR3 protein: CATGQALTEAFF
V gene: TRBV20-1; clone size: NA; CDR3 protein: CSAVGQGGIYGYTF
V gene: TRBV7-8; clone size: few; CDR3 protein: CASSYHPGTSADTQYF
V gene: TRBV7-2; clone size: NA; CDR3 protein: CASSYSVGLTDTQYF
V gene: TRBV5-1; clone size: NA; CDR3 protein: CASSPQADTQYF
V gene: TRBV2; clone size: few; CDR3 protein: CASSDNRLSPLHF
V gene: TRBV7-2; clone size: few; CDR3 protein: CASSMGFNNEQFF
V gene: TRBV7-2; clone size: many; CDR3 protein: CASSLEGLILFF
V gene: TRBV7-2; clone size: NA; CDR3 protein: CASSLSTRAGAEQYF
V gene: TRBV6-2/TRBV6-3; clone size: few; CDR3 protein: CASSKPSGRNTYEQYF
V gene: TRBV4-3; clone size: few; CDR3 protein: CASSQYRARINEQFF
V gene: TRBV14; clone size: NA; CDR3 protein: CASSPSPGGGYTEAFF
V gene: TRBV30; clone size: NA; CDR3 protein: CTWSVVTGQETQYF
V gene: TRBV2; clone size: NA; CDR3 protein: CASSNRKNIQYF